The rows below give T cell receptor beta chains drawn from one sample of a study of blood T cell repertoires in COVID-19. The assay was immunoSEQ multiplex PCR, and TCRdb's table has in-frame clones only and misses some. Of roughly 300,000 clones in the sample, around 85% were seen once. The material sequenced was PBMCs or T cells enriched from blood (not recorded which). The receptors were sampled from a woman aged 45-59 years who had recovered from COVID-19. The conserved cysteine and the conserved F or W are not part of the CDR3 here. Each record gives: V gene, CDR3 length, clone size, CDR3 protein. Only some rows state a clone size, as once, few, many or a class for expanded clones.

v_call: TRBV7-2; cdr3_length: 13; clone_size: once; cdr3_aa: ASSFTSGNTGELF
v_call: TRBV19; cdr3_length: 13; clone_size: NA; cdr3_aa: ASSMHRGRDTEAF
v_call: TRBV5-4; cdr3_length: 12; clone_size: few; cdr3_aa: ASSRGQSGNTIY
v_call: TRBV7-2; cdr3_length: 13; clone_size: NA; cdr3_aa: ASSFGGALTDTQY
v_call: TRBV19; cdr3_length: 14; clone_size: NA; cdr3_aa: ASSRGTSGGGNIQY
v_call: TRBV6-5; cdr3_length: 13; clone_size: NA; cdr3_aa: ASRASGSNTDTQY
v_call: TRBV27; cdr3_length: 15; clone_size: once; cdr3_aa: ASSPLPGRGGLYEQY
v_call: TRBV19; cdr3_length: 13; clone_size: NA; cdr3_aa: ASSITGLPTDTQY
v_call: TRBV2; cdr3_length: 16; clone_size: NA; cdr3_aa: ASRPRGGRGRSTDTQY
v_call: TRBV7-9; cdr3_length: 12; clone_size: NA; cdr3_aa: ASSLKTGRTEAF
v_call: TRBV7-9; cdr3_length: 13; clone_size: NA; cdr3_aa: ASSLGQSSGNTIY
v_call: TRBV5-6; cdr3_length: 12; clone_size: once; cdr3_aa: ASSRSQSPSLQY
v_call: TRBV19; cdr3_length: 14; clone_size: NA; cdr3_aa: ASSIGRGQNTGELF
v_call: TRBV28; cdr3_length: 13; clone_size: NA; cdr3_aa: ASSLSGGAPGELF
v_call: TRBV5-1; cdr3_length: 12; clone_size: NA; cdr3_aa: ASSLTGGFYGYT
v_call: TRBV7-9; cdr3_length: 11; clone_size: NA; cdr3_aa: ASSSDRGHEQY
v_call: TRBV30; cdr3_length: 11; clone_size: NA; cdr3_aa: ACTGARTDTQY
v_call: TRBV4-2; cdr3_length: 13; clone_size: NA; cdr3_aa: ASSQVDRINTEAF
v_call: TRBV28; cdr3_length: 12; clone_size: NA; cdr3_aa: ASSRRPTLNEQY
v_call: TRBV7-9; cdr3_length: 10; clone_size: NA; cdr3_aa: ASSLRDEKLF
v_call: TRBV4-3; cdr3_length: 15; clone_size: NA; cdr3_aa: ASSQYDTGAGNTEAF
v_call: TRBV4-3; cdr3_length: 12; clone_size: NA; cdr3_aa: ASSQGDSQETQY
v_call: TRBV18; cdr3_length: 13; clone_size: NA; cdr3_aa: ASSPPDRPNQPQH
v_call: TRBV10-1; cdr3_length: 12; clone_size: once; cdr3_aa: ASSKGGPVDTQY
v_call: TRBV18; cdr3_length: 13; clone_size: NA; cdr3_aa: ASRHAGAYTDTQY
v_call: TRBV15; cdr3_length: 12; clone_size: NA; cdr3_aa: ATSREQQVGGYT
v_call: TRBV6-1; cdr3_length: 12; clone_size: NA; cdr3_aa: ASSEVRGLGEQY
v_call: TRBV7-2; cdr3_length: 12; clone_size: NA; cdr3_aa: ASAGGYPYNEQF
v_call: TRBV3-1/TRBV3-2; cdr3_length: 12; clone_size: NA; cdr3_aa: ASSQIPDSEEQY
v_call: TRBV7-9; cdr3_length: 12; clone_size: NA; cdr3_aa: ASSTGTPIYEQY
v_call: TRBV11-2; cdr3_length: 16; clone_size: once; cdr3_aa: ASSPRRQGLRGTGELF
v_call: TRBV6-4; cdr3_length: 14; clone_size: few; cdr3_aa: ASSDSELADSYEQY